The T cell receptor beta chain under discussion was sequenced for a study of blood T cell repertoires in COVID-19 (dated by TCRdb to 2020 to 2022). For the wider study: Samples from collaborators originated in the United States, Italy and Spain and spanned both the acute and convalescent phases of COVID-19. The prospective study material was composed of cDNA or gDNA derived from T cells, B-cell-depleted T cells, or PBMCs. Subjects who had been exposed to COVID-19, were actively infected with it, or had recovered from it provided the deeply sampled blood TCRbeta repertoires that made up the dataset. The repertoires were released in a freely available public database meant as a resource for research on the immune response to SARS-CoV-2. Samples were obtained from the ongoing ImmuneRACE study (first 160 participants) and from 1,254 subjects provided by 6 global collaborators. The sample metadata nearly always contained a de-identified subject ID, COVID-19 status, age in years and sex. HLA class I and class II types, where available, came from metadata supplied by the sample provider rather than from assay-based typing. Results and caveats for the whole study, not just this receptor: The amount of clinical and demographic metadata varied by source and participant and was provided uncurated.

TCRbeta CDR3 regions were amplified from genomic DNA by means of the immunoSEQ Assay, a bias-controlled multiplex PCR. For the original study's pipeline: Nucleated cell counts per sample were estimated from amplification of reference gene primers within the assay. Sequence reads were collapsed and filtered to measure the absolute abundance of every unique TCRbeta CDR3 rearrangement. For each sample, productive Simpson clonality was calculated as the square root of Simpson's diversity index over productive rearrangements. TCRdb holds this immuneACCESS table with in-frame rearrangements only. Some clones are missing; in checked studies, unresolved V genes explain under half, and the rest has no known cause. From that table come the V and J calls and clone size; the DNA was used to work out D and trimming. For this sample there are some 120,000 clones; 85% to 90% appear just once. 20% to 30% of the sample goes to the ten largest clones.

Collaborating institutions collected whole blood in K2EDTA tubes following their own protocols. For TCRbeta analysis, collaborator samples were shipped as frozen whole blood, as isolated PBMCs, or as DNA extracted from either sample type. The junction carries 15 bases between V and J, which are trimmed by 7 bases and 2 bases respectively. The CDR3 runs 15 amino acids, cysteine and phenylalanine included. The entry retains the CDR3 DNA only, 45 bases that are in frame from base 1. Looking up the germline V gene yields CDR1 LGHNT and CDR2 FRNRAP. About this clone: Its antigen is currently not known. The sample holds no much larger clone one base away, and base qualities are not on file.

Sequenced input: peripheral blood. This clonotype originated in a woman aged 80 or over with acute or convalescent COVID-19. Recombination joined TRBV12-5 with TRBJ1-5; the D gene is possibly TRBD1, with 6 bases matching. The CDR3 reads as follows: CASAPQGFRNQPQHF. The bases read TGTGCTAGTGCCCCCCAGGGGTTCCGCAATCAGCCCCAGCATTTT.